This T cell receptor beta chain was sequenced in a study of T cell changes during pregnancy in multiple sclerosis (dated by TCRdb to between 2019 and 2020). Looking at the study overall: Changes in the T cell repertoire over the course of pregnancy were examined in this study in women with multiple sclerosis.

Receptor amplification or capture employed the immunoSEQ multiplex PCR assay. In its TCRdb copy, this immuneACCESS table keeps in-frame sequences only and misses some clones. Where compared with another copy, unresolved V genes explain less than half of these, and the others have no known cause. Here the sample has under 40,000 clones; just over 90% occur a single time. The ten largest make up 0.37% of the sample. The germline ends are 10 bases apart after V is trimmed by 4 bases and J by 7 bases. Per the germline V gene, ENHRY is the CDR1 and SYGVKD is the CDR2. From the cysteine through the phenylalanine, the CDR3 covers 12 amino acids. Here the CDR3 DNA is all that survives: 36 bases in frame from base 1. Comment on this clone: Its antigen is currently not known. The input lacks base qualities; no much larger clone sits a single base away.

Material: CD4+ T cells from peripheral blood mononuclear cells, obtained in the third trimester of pregnancy. The chain is made from TRBV10-3 and TRBJ1-1, with TRBD1 tentatively as D gene (5 bases match). The sequence was collected from a female donor in good health, enrolled as a control in a pregnancy study. The DNA sequence is given as TGTGCCATCAGTGTGCCGGGGGGTGAAGCTTTCTTT. The encoded protein is CAISVPGGEAFF.